This T cell receptor beta chain emerged from a study of blood T cell repertoires in COVID-19. Study background: Spain, Italy and the United States supplied samples that represented acute and convalescent COVID-19. T cells, B-cell-depleted T cells, or PBMCs provided the cDNA or gDNA that served as material.

V was clipped by 1 base and J by 5 bases; unmatched bases: 8. Per the germline V gene, CDR1 is MNHNS and CDR2 is SASEGT. The CDR3 is 17 amino acids. In the authors' methods: Using reference gene primer amplification, nucleated cell counts were estimated. Here immunoSEQ multiplex PCR was the method, and the copy in TCRdb shows in-frame clones only, minus some. The V and J calls and clone size were taken over from that table, and D and trimming were inferred from the DNA. This table has more than 75,000 clones, 84% appearing once. V gene TRBV6-1 combines with J gene TRBJ2-3; TRBD2 matches 11 bases. The sequence came from a human donor in a cohort sampled during active COVID-19. The specimen was peripheral blood. The CDR3 sequence is CASSEGLAGRSQDTQYF. DNA for the CDR3: TGTGCCAGCAGTGAAGGACTAGCGGGGAGGTCTCAAGATACGCAGTATTTT.